This T cell receptor (beta chain) was identified during a study of neurological immune-mediated disorders. Each CDR3 protein is one row after TCRdb ran MiXCR on the 5' RACE reads. This table has around 30,000 distinct CDR3 sequences, approximately 4.3% appearing once. The CDR3 loop spans 12 amino acids. Germline V CDR1 and CDR2: MNHEY, SVGEGT. This clonotype was detected many times. At one of its ends the junction is not consistent with the germline gene, which may arise from a read error. The TCR sequence derives from a man between 18 and 29 years old in good health. Sequencing used PBMCs. The chain employs TRBV6-2 or TRBV6-3 and TRBJ2-1; D unresolved. CDR3 loop: CASSYSPLGQIF. The CDR3 bases are TGTGCCAGCAGTTACTCCCCTTTGGGTCAGATCTTC.